One sample yielded the 20 T cell receptor beta chains listed below, sequenced in a study of cytomegalovirus exposure and HLA in healthy donors. In the PCR, 60 Vbeta and 13 Jbeta primers were used. Assay: immunoSEQ multiplex PCR; the TCRdb copy retains only in-frame clones and omits some. The sample lists 120,000 or so clones, roughly 86% occurring once. What was sequenced was PBMCs. These receptors were obtained from a man aged 40-49 years in good health and CMV-seronegative.

V is TRBV9 and J is TRBJ2-7; TRBD1 matches at 11 bases. Germline loops: CDR1 SGDLS, CDR2 YYNGEE. Unmatched junction bases numbered 11, after V lost 4 bases and J lost 2 bases. This CDR3 contains 17 residues. For the CDR3, the DNA is TGTGCCAGCAGCACTGGGACAGGGGGACGGTTACCCTACGAGCAGTACTTC. Amino acids: CASSTGTGGRLPYEQYF. The full variable domain, completed using reference TRBV9 and TRBJ2-7, is DSGVTQTPKHLITATGQRVTLRCSPRSGDLSVYWYQQSLDQGLQFLIQYYNGEERAKGNILERFSAQQFPDLHSELNLSSLELGDSALYFCASSTGTGGRLPYEQYFGPGTRLTVT.

The gene calls are TRBV19 and TRBJ2-7; 10 bases match TRBD1. The germline V gene has CDR1 LNHDA and CDR2 SQIVND (reference sequence). V dropped 8 bases and J dropped 4; count of bases not matched to a gene: 2. This CDR3 contains 12 residues. The CDR3 spells CASGDRGYEQYF. The CDR3 nucleotides are TGTGCCAGTGGGGACAGGGGTTACGAGCAGTACTTC.

Written as DNA, the CDR3 is TGTGCCATCAGTGACAGGTCGGACACTGAAGCTTTCTTT. Translated, it gives CAISDRSDTEAFF. The chain couples TRBV10-3 to TRBJ1-1; no definite D call. V was trimmed by 3 bases and J by 3 bases, leaving 8 bases between them. The CDR3 is 13 residues long. The V gene's germline CDR1 is ENHRY and CDR2 SYGVKD.

CDR3 protein: CASSRGQKNTEAFF. In DNA form, the CDR3 reads TGTGCCAGCAGCAGAGGACAGAAGAACACTGAAGCTTTCTTT. The chain couples TRBV5-6 to TRBJ1-1, with a tentative D call TRBD1 (6 bases). The CDR3 spans 14 residues. CDR1 SGHDT and CDR2 YYEEEE come from the germline V gene. V was shortened by 4 bases and J by 1 base, with 11 bases between the two germline ends.

CDR3 amino acids: CASSLPGQGYNEQFF. DNA of the CDR3: TGTGCCAGCAGTCTCCCGGGACAGGGCTACAATGAGCAGTTCTTC. The chain has TRBV28 and TRBJ2-1, with 9 bases lining up with TRBD1. The length of the CDR3 is 15 residues. The ends lost 5 bases at V and 3 bases at J; junction bases unmatched: 5. Germline V gene data show CDR1 as MDHEN and CDR2 as SYDVKM.

The chain recombines TRBV5-1 with TRBJ1-6, with TRBD1 matching over 7 bases. The CDR3 runs 15 residues. V was pared by 0 bases and J by 8 bases, with 5 bases of the junction left unmatched. CDR1 and CDR2 (germline): SGHRS, YFSETQ. CDR3: CASSLAQGGHSPLHF. CDR3 nucleotides: TGCGCCAGCAGCTTGGCCCAGGGGGGTCATTCACCCCTCCACTTT.

J is TRBJ2-3 and V is TRBV4-2; TRBD1 is a possible D gene (5 bases). V dropped 1 base and J dropped 2 bases, with 13 bases sitting between them. Germline CDR1 and CDR2: LGHNA and YNFKEQ. The CDR3 contains 16 residues. The CDR3 region is CASSQVGQFDTDTQYF. The CDR3 nucleotides read TGTGCCAGCAGCCAAGTCGGACAATTCGACACAGATACGCAGTATTTT.

The V and J genes are TRBV27 and TRBJ1-6; 7 positions agree with TRBD1. J gave up 6 bases and V 4 bases, and 9 bases lay outside the gene matches. The germline CDR1 and CDR2 sequences are MNHEY and SMNVEV (reference sequence). The CDR3 runs 16 residues. CDR3 residues: CASSSLQGLSNSPLHF. The CDR3 DNA reads TGTGCCAGCAGTTCCCTACAGGGGTTGAGTAATTCACCCCTCCACTTT.

The chain uses TRBV27 and TRBJ2-7; D perhaps matches TRBD2 (6 bases). Germline V CDR1 and CDR2: MNHEY, SMNVEV (reference sequence). V was shortened by 2 bases and J by 3 bases, with 11 bases between the two germline ends. The CDR3 consists of 14 residues. The DNA of the CDR3 is TGTGCCAGCAGTTTAGGGGGGTTACTCTACGAGCAGTACTTC. Encoded protein: CASSLGGLLYEQYF.

J is TRBJ1-6 and V is TRBV2; possible D gene TRBD1, 6 bases. Germline V lookup: CDR1 SNHLY, CDR2 FYNNEI. There are 13 residues in the CDR3. The V end was cut by 7 bases, the J end by 6 bases, with 10 bases between. CDR3: CASTQGTNSPLHF. DNA for the CDR3: TGTGCCAGCACACAGGGAACTAATTCACCCCTCCACTTT.

The chain couples TRBV2 to TRBJ1-4, with D possibly TRBD1 on 6 matching bases. Between the trimmed V and J ends, which lost 5 bases and 4 bases, there was a span of 14 bases. Germline V CDR1 and CDR2: SNHLY, FYNNEI. This CDR3 spans 15 amino acids. The CDR3 DNA reads as TGTGCCAGCAGTACAGGGTTTGGAGGTAATGAAAAACTGTTTTTT. Amino acid sequence: CASSTGFGGNEKLFF. Full variable domain (missing parts from reference TRBV2 and TRBJ1-4): EPEVTQTPSHQVTQMGQEVILRCVPISNHLYFYWYRQILGQKVEFLVSFYNNEISEKSEIFDDQFSVERPDGSNFTLKIRSTKLEDSAMYFCASSTGFGGNEKLFFGSGTQLSVL.

The V call is TRBV5-1, the J call TRBJ1-5, with TRBD1 matching 7 bases. Germline CDR1 reads SGHRS; CDR2 reads YFSETQ. V lost 0 bases to trimming and J lost 0 bases; unmatched junction nucleotides: 12. The CDR3 spans 19 residues. CDR3 sequence: CASSLEPGGTANSNQPQHF. The CDR3 coding sequence is TGCGCCAGCAGCTTGGAGCCTGGCGGGACAGCAAATAGCAATCAGCCCCAGCATTTT.

V gene TRBV11-2 combines with J gene TRBJ2-1; 9 nucleotides line up with TRBD1. Germline trimming cut 1 base from V and 7 bases from J; bases unmatched to any gene: 8. The CDR3 consists of 16 residues. Germline V lookup: CDR1 SGHAT, CDR2 FQNNGV. CDR3 DNA sequence: TGTGCCAGCAGCTTAGTAGTACGGACAGGGGCAAATGAGCAGTTCTTC. It specifies CASSLVVRTGANEQFF.

The gene calls are TRBV7-2 and TRBJ2-7; TRBD2 might be the D (6 bases). Germline CDR1 reads SGHTA; CDR2 reads FQGNSA. The ends were cut back, 5 bases at V and 2 bases at J, with 13 bases in the middle. The CDR3 runs 14 residues. The CDR3 protein is CASSLRLAAYEQYF. The CDR3 coding sequence is TGTGCCAGCAGCCTCCGGTTAGCGGCCTACGAGCAGTACTTC. The full variable domain, in which reference TRBV7-2 and TRBJ2-7 provide the parts outside the CDR3, is GAGVSQSPSNKVTEKGKDVELRCDPISGHTALYWYRQSLGQGLEFLIYFQGNSAPDKSGLPSDRFSAERTGGSVSTLTIQRTQQEDSAVYLCASSLRLAAYEQYFGPGTRLTVT.

The genes are TRBV19 and TRBJ1-2; D is undetermined. Trimming left V 9 bases short and J 3 bases short, with 11 bases between. Germline CDR1 is LNHDA and CDR2 is SQIVND (reference sequence). This CDR3 comprises 12 residues. The DNA for the CDR3 is TGTGCCAGCGAGGCGGCAGACTATGGCTACACCTTC. Protein sequence: CASEAADYGYTF.

The chain links TRBV7-2 to TRBJ1-3; D unresolved. Between the trimmed V and J ends, which lost 5 bases and 4 bases, there was a span of 6 bases. Germline values: CDR1 SGHTA, CDR2 FQGNSA. The CDR3 length is 12 residues. As DNA, the CDR3 is TGTGCCAGCAGCCAGTCCGGAAACACCATATATTTT. This encodes CASSQSGNTIYF.

The chain has TRBV28 and TRBJ1-1, with D unclear. The V end lost 5 bases, the J end lost 4 bases, and 8 bases lay between the germline ends. The CDR3 loop spans 12 amino acids. Looked up from germline, CDR1 is MDHEN and CDR2 is SYDVKM. The CDR3 loop is CASSKRSTEAFF. The CDR3 DNA sequence: TGTGCCAGCAGTAAGAGGAGCACTGAAGCTTTCTTT. The entire variable domain, with the rest obtained from reference TRBV28 and TRBJ1-1, is as follows: DVKVTQSSRYLVKRTGEKVFLECVQDMDHENMFWYRQDPGLGLRLIYFSYDVKMKEKGDIPEGYSVSREKKERFSLILESASTNQTSMYLCASSKRSTEAFFGQGTRLTVV.

This clone was detected a few times. The chain links TRBV9 to TRBJ1-3; no firm D call. Germline CDR1 SGDLS, CDR2 YYNGEE. The CDR3 has 13 amino acids. Trimming cost V 5 bases and J 4 bases, with 10 bases left between them. Here the CDR3 reads CASRETGGNTIYF. CDR3 DNA sequence: TGTGCCAGCAGGGAGACTGGAGGAAACACCATATATTTT.

The chain is built from TRBV7-2 and TRBJ2-1; 7 bases align to TRBD2. V shed 1 base, J shed 3 bases, and the junction held 3 bases outside the gene matches. Per germline, CDR1 SGHTA and CDR2 FQGNSA. The CDR3 has 15 amino acids. CDR3 amino acids: CASSLVRGVYNEQFF. Written as DNA, the CDR3 is TGTGCCAGCAGCTTAGTCCGGGGGGTCTACAATGAGCAGTTCTTC.

This chain joins TRBV7-9 and TRBJ2-3; possible D gene TRBD2, 6 bases. The germline V gene encodes CDR1 SEHNR and CDR2 FQNEAQ (reference sequence). Trimming shortened V by 5 bases and J by 6 bases, and 15 bases separated the two germline ends. The CDR3 totals 14 residues. CDR3 residues: CASSVLLGGDTQYF. The CDR3 coding sequence is TGTGCCAGCAGCGTCTTACTAGGAGGGGATACGCAGTATTTT.